A selection of T cell receptor beta chains follows, all from one sample in a study of blood T cell repertoires in COVID-19. Clones were read by immunoSEQ multiplex PCR, and TCRdb kept only the in-frame ones, dropping some. Of hundreds of thousands of clones listed, around 89% are singletons. Source material: PBMCs or T cells enriched from blood (not recorded which). These receptors came from a woman in her forties or fifties who had recovered from COVID-19. The CDR3 runs from the conserved cysteine through the conserved F or W. Each record gives: D gene, V gene, clone size, J gene, CDR3 DNA, CDR3 protein. A D gene is named only where the DNA matches it firmly. Not all rows give a size; the values are once, few, many and, for expanded clones, a class.

>NA|TRBV5-6|once|TRBJ1-3
TGTGCCAGCAGCGCGACAGGACGCGCCACCATATATTTT
CASSATGRATIYF
>NA|TRBV5-1|NA|TRBJ2-7
TGCGCCAGCAGCTTCGACAGAACCTACGAGCAGTACTTC
CASSFDRTYEQYF
>TRBD1|TRBV28|NA|TRBJ1-5
TGTGCCACCCAGTTTATTCGGGACAGGGTAGGGCAGCCCCAGCATTTT
CATQFIRDRVGQPQHF
>TRBD2|TRBV29-1|NA|TRBJ2-7
TGCAGCGTTGAAGTTTTGGGGACTAGCGGGAGTTTATACGAGCAGTACTTC
CSVEVLGTSGSLYEQYF
>TRBD2|TRBV5-1|NA|TRBJ2-3
TGCGCCAGCAGCTTAGGGACTACTAGCACAGATACGCAGTATTTT
CASSLGTTSTDTQYF
>TRBD2|TRBV19|NA|TRBJ2-3
TGTGCCAGTAGTACCCCGGGACTAGCGGGAGAGGCAGATACGCAGTATTTT
CASSTPGLAGEADTQYF
>NA|TRBV2|NA|TRBJ1-1
TGTGCCAGCAGTCGACAGGCGAACACTGAAGCTTTCTTT
CASSRQANTEAFF
>NA|TRBV5-6|NA|TRBJ1-6
TGTGCCAGCAGCTTGGGTTGGACAGAAAATTCACCCCTCCACTTT
CASSLGWTENSPLHF
>NA|TRBV7-2|NA|TRBJ1-5
TGTGCCAGCAGCTTAGTTTGGACAAACGATCAGCCCCAGCATTTT
CASSLVWTNDQPQHF
>NA|TRBV11-1|NA|TRBJ2-3
TGTGCCAGCAGTGTTAGCGCTCCTAGCACAGATACGCAGTATTTT
CASSVSAPSTDTQYF
>TRBD2|TRBV29-1|NA|TRBJ2-1
TGCAGCGTTGACCGAAGGAGCGGGAGGGCCAATGAGCAGTTCTTC
CSVDRRSGRANEQFF
>TRBD1|TRBV28|NA|TRBJ1-1
TGTGCCAGCAGTTTATGGGGGAAAGGGGGCGGAACTGAAGCTTTCTTT
CASSLWGKGGGTEAFF
>NA|TRBV30|NA|TRBJ2-1
TGTGCCTGGTCTTCGAAGGGGGTGAACTCCTACAATGAGCAGTTCTTC
CAWSSKGVNSYNEQFF
>TRBD2|TRBV5-8|once|TRBJ2-1
TGTGCCAGCAGCAAGCGACTAGCGGGCAACAATGAGCAGTTCTTC
CASSKRLAGNNEQFF
>NA|TRBV6-1|NA|TRBJ2-7
TGTGCCAGCAGTGCGGGGGTGGGGCCACTCTCTGCCGAGCAGTACTTC
CASSAGVGPLSAEQYF
>NA|TRBV28|NA|TRBJ1-3
TGTGCCAGCAGTTTTTTCGGTCTAACCTCTGGAAACACCATATATTTT
CASSFFGLTSGNTIYF
>NA|TRBV9|NA|TRBJ2-3
TGTGCCAGCAGCGTAGAGGGGACTAGCACAGATACGCAGTATTTT
CASSVEGTSTDTQYF
>NA|TRBV24-1|NA|TRBJ2-7
TGTGCCACCACGGGTGTCCACGAGCAGTACTTC
CATTGVHEQYF
>NA|TRBV25-1|NA|TRBJ1-6
TGTGCCAGCAGTGAAGGGGGCGCGAGTTCACCCCTCCACTTT
CASSEGGASSPLHF
>NA|TRBV9|NA|TRBJ2-1
TGTGCCAGCAGCGTAAGTCGGGGACTCAGGAATGAGCAGTTCTTC
CASSVSRGLRNEQFF
>TRBD1|TRBV7-9|NA|TRBJ1-4
TGTGCCAGCAGCTACCCGGGACAGGGGGCCGGTAATGAAAAACTGTTTTTT
CASSYPGQGAGNEKLFF
>TRBD2|TRBV5-1|NA|TRBJ2-1
TGCGCCAGCAGCTCGCTAGCGGGAGCCTACAATGAGCAGTTCTTC
CASSSLAGAYNEQFF
>TRBD1|TRBV7-8|NA|TRBJ2-6
TGTGCCAGCAGCTTAAGGGACAGGGGGTTCTCTGGGGCCAACGTCCTGACTTTC
CASSLRDRGFSGANVLTF
>NA|TRBV28|NA|TRBJ2-7
TGTGCCAGCAGTGACAGGACTTTCGACTCCTACGAGCAGTACTTC
CASSDRTFDSYEQYF
>NA|TRBV5-1|few|TRBJ2-5
TGCGCCAGCAGCCGAAGACAGGGAGGAGAGACCCAGTACTTC
CASSRRQGGETQYF
>NA|TRBV6-2/TRBV6-3|NA|TRBJ2-7
TGTGCCAGCAGTTACGGGGGGAAAGGGAGCTCCTACGAGCAGTACTTC
CASSYGGKGSSYEQYF
>TRBD2|TRBV7-2|NA|TRBJ2-3
TGTGCCAGCAGCTTATCTTGGACTAGCGGGAGGTTTAGAGATACGCAGTATTTT
CASSLSWTSGRFRDTQYF
>TRBD2|TRBV7-3|NA|TRBJ2-1
TGTGCCAGCAGCTTAGAAGCGGGATTCTCCTACAATGAGCAGTTCTTC
CASSLEAGFSYNEQFF
>NA|TRBV14|NA|TRBJ2-4
NA
CASSQGVAGGTKYF
>NA|TRBV4-2|NA|TRBJ1-1
TGTGCCAGCAGCCAAGAAGTCTATACCAACAGGAACACTGAAGCTTTCTTT
CASSQEVYTNRNTEAFF
>TRBD1|TRBV6-5|few|TRBJ1-3
TGTGCCAGCAGTTACGGGGGACAGACGGGAAACACCATATATTTT
CASSYGGQTGNTIYF
>NA|TRBV29-1|NA|TRBJ2-5
TGCAGCGTCCCCGGCAGGGCGAAGACCCAGTACTTC
CSVPGRAKTQYF
>TRBD2|TRBV7-2|NA|TRBJ2-3
TGTGCCAGCAGCTTAGTAGGGACTAACACAGATACGCAGTATTTT
CASSLVGTNTDTQYF
>TRBD1|TRBV2|few|TRBJ1-4
TGTGCCAGCAGGGGACAGGGGTTGGCTAATGAAAAACTGTTTTTT
CASRGQGLANEKLFF
>TRBD1|TRBV11-1|NA|TRBJ1-1
TGTGCCAGCAGCCCAGGGAGACAGGGCCCTGAAGCTTTCTTT
CASSPGRQGPEAFF
>TRBD1|TRBV5-5|once|TRBJ1-1
TGTGCCAGCAGCCCCGGGACAGGTTACACTGAAGCTTTCTTT
CASSPGTGYTEAFF
>NA|TRBV30|NA|TRBJ1-2
TGTGCCTGGAGTATCCTTCCGAGGTCGGGTGGCTACACCTTC
CAWSILPRSGGYTF
>NA|TRBV19|NA|TRBJ2-3
TGTGCCAGTAGTATTGGACAGACTAGCACAGATACGCAGTATTTT
CASSIGQTSTDTQYF
>TRBD2|TRBV3-1/TRBV3-2|NA|TRBJ2-3
TGTGCCAGCAGCCCCGAAGGAGCGGGATATGATACGCAGTATTTT
CASSPEGAGYDTQYF